The present entry profiles one T cell receptor (beta chain) with its context. The antigen remains unidentified. This entry is derived from a study of CD8+ T cells in alopecia areata. Study-wide results and limits: Relative to normal scalp, lesional scalp, especially alopecia totalis/universalis, showed higher clonality.

Peripheral blood and lesional scalp punch biopsies were taken from alopecia areata patients. Extraction of RNA preceded its reverse transcription into cDNA, which served as the sequencing template. Some clones are missing from TCRdb's copy, which holds only in-frame ones; the method was immunoSEQ multiplex PCR. Counted here are 100,000 to 130,000 clones, over 55% occurring once; the ten biggest clones make up 20% to 30%. The CDR3 runs 12 residues. V lost 6 bases and J lost 7; bases outside the gene matches: 5. Germline V CDR1 and CDR2: ENHRY, SYGVKD. This chain links TRBV10-3 with TRBJ2-7; TRBD1 aligns across 8 bases. Sequences were obtained from NKG2D-low CD8+ T cells sorted from blood. This TCR came from a human donor with alopecia areata. The CDR3 spells CAIRGQGREQYF. DNA for the CDR3: TGTGCCATCAGAGGACAGGGTAGAGAGCAGTACTTC.